Here is one TCR beta chain with its context. The data derive from a study of early T cells in non-severe SARS-CoV-2 infection. V was pared by 4 bases and J by 9 bases, with 22 bases between. CDR1 and CDR2 from the germline V gene are SNHLY and FYNNEI. This CDR3 contains 16 residues. A single record per CDR3 protein comes from TCRdb applying MiXCR to the 5' RACE reads. The data show under 100,000 distinct CDR3 sequences, roughly 11% seen once. This chain connects TRBV2 to TRBJ2-1; D is perhaps TRBD1 (6 bases). This TCR was sampled from an adult who was a healthcare worker with PCR-confirmed SARS-CoV-2 infection or an uninfected control (not recorded which). Sequenced material: whole blood. The chain's CDR3 is CASSGSRTAVATEQFF. The CDR3 DNA follows: TGTGCCAGCAGTGGGTCCCGGACAGCAGTCGCTACTGAGCAGTTCTTC.